This T cell receptor (beta chain) was obtained from a study of CD8+ T cells in alopecia areata. Sequencing templates came from extracted RNA that was reverse transcribed into cDNA. The protocol was immunoSEQ multiplex PCR, while the TCRdb copy is restricted to in-frame clones and leaves out a portion. This sample has about 140,000 clones, with approximately 60% found just once. CD4+ and CD8+ T cells were sorted from PBMCs stained for CD3, CD4 and CD8. Germline V CDR1 and CDR2: MNHEY, SMNVEV (reference sequence). Trimming took 10 bases from V and 9 from J, leaving 22 bases between them. This CDR3 comprises 14 residues.

Material for sequencing was CD4+ T cells sorted from blood. This clonotype originated in a human donor in good health. The chain couples TRBV27 to TRBJ2-1; D remains unclear. CDR3 region: CANLFKASMCEQFF. CDR3 nucleotides: TGTGCCAACCTTTTCAAGGCATCGATGTGTGAGCAGTTCTTC.